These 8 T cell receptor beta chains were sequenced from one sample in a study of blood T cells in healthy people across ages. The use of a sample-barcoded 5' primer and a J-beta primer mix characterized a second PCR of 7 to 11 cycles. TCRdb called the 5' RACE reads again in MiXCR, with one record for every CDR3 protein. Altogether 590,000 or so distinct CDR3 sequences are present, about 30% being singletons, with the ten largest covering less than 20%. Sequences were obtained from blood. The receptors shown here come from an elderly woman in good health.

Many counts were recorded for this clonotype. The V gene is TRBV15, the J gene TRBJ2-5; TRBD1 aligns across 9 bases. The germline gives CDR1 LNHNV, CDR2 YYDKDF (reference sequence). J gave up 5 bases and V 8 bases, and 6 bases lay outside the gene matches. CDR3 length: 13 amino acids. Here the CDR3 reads CATSGTGTETQYF. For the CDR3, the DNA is TGTGCCACCTCCGGGACAGGGACCGAGACCCAGTACTTC.

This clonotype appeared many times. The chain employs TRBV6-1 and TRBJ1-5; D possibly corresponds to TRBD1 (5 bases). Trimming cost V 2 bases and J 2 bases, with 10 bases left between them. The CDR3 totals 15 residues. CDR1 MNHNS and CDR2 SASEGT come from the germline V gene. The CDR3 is CASSERGGGNQPQHF. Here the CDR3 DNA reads TGTGCCAGCAGTGAAAGGGGAGGCGGCAATCAGCCCCAGCATTTT.

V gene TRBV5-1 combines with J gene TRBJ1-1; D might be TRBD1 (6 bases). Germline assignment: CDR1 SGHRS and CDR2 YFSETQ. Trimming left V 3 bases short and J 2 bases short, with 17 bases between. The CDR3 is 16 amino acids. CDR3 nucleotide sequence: TGCGCCAGCAGCTGGAGGGGGGGCACCTCTAACACTGAAGCTTTCTTT. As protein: CASSWRGGTSNTEAFF.

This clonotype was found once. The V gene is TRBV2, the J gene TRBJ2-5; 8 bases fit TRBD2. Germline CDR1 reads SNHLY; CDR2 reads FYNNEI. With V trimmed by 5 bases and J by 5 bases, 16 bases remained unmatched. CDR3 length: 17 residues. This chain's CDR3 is CASSYGTSGTLAETQYF. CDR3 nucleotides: TGTGCCAGCAGTTACGGGACTAGTGGCACCTTGGCGGAGACCCAGTACTTC.

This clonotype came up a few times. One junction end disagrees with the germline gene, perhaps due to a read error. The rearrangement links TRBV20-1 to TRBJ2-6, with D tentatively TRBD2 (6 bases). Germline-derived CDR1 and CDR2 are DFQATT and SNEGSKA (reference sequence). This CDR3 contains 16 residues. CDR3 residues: CSATSQGGTGANVPTF. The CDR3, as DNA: TGCAGTGCTACTAGCCAGGGAGGAACTGGGGCCAACGTCCCGACTTTC.

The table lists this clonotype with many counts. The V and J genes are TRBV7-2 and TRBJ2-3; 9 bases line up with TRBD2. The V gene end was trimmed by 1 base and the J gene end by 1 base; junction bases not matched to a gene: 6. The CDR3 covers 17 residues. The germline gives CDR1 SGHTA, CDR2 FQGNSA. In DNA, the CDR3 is TGTGCCAGCAGCTTAGGGGCGGGGGGGGTAGGCACAGATACGCAGTATTTT. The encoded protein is CASSLGAGGVGTDTQYF.

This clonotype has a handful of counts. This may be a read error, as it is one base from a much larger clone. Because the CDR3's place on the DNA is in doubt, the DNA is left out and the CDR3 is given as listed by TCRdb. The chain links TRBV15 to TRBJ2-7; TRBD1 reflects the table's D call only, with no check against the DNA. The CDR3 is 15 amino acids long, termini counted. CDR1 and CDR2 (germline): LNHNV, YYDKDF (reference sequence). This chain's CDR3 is CATSRVARGAYERYF.

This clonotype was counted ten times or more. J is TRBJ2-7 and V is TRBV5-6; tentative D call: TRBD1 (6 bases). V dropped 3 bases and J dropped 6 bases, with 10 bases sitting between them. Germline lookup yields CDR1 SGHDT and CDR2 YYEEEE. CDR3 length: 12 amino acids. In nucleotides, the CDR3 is TGTGCCAGCAGCTGGAACAGGGTCGAGCAGTACTTC. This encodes CASSWNRVEQYF.